This entry lists 26 T cell receptor beta chains sequenced from one sample in a study of OX40 agonist ivuxolimab in advanced cancers. The repertoire was sequenced with immunoSEQ multiplex PCR; TCRdb's copy has only in-frame clones and lacks some. Of 75,000 to 100,000 clones detected, 75% to 95% appear once; the ten largest clones hold 0.31%. The specimen was CD4+ or CD8+ T cells sorted from blood, collected in a trial of the OX40 agonist ivuxolimab. The receptors stem from an adult with an advanced solid tumor such as melanoma, head and neck, liver or kidney cancer.

The table lists this clone with a count of one. The chain has TRBV27 and TRBJ2-7; TRBD1 might be the D (6 bases). The V end lost 2 bases, the J end lost 5 bases, and 10 bases lay between the germline ends. The CDR3 runs to 13 residues. Per the germline V gene, CDR1 is MNHEY and CDR2 is SMNVEV (reference sequence). The CDR3 nucleotides read TGTGCCAGCAGTTTACTCAGGGGCAACGAGCAGTACTTC. Translated: CASSLLRGNEQYF.

V usage is TRBV28 and J usage is TRBJ2-1; 11 bases fit TRBD2. Germline V gene lookup returns CDR1 MDHEN and CDR2 SYDVKM. CDR3 length: 16 amino acids. Losses at the gene ends were 5 bases for V and 7 bases for J; bases not matched to a gene: 10. The CDR3 region has the DNA TGTGCCAGCAGTCCATCGACTAGCGGGATTTTTAATGAGCAGTTCTTC. Translated, it gives CASSPSTSGIFNEQFF.

CDR3 in DNA: TGTGCCAGTAGTACTATCGCAGGGGGCAATCAGCCCCAGCATTTT. Amino acids: CASSTIAGGNQPQHF. This chain uses TRBV19 with TRBJ1-5, with D maybe TRBD1 (6 bases). The germline V and J ends were trimmed by 4 bases and 2 bases, with 12 bases remaining between them. The length of the CDR3 is 15 residues. The germline gives CDR1 LNHDA, CDR2 SQIVND (reference sequence). Variable domain in full (rest from reference TRBV19 and TRBJ1-5): DGGITQSPKYLFRKEGQNVTLSCEQNLNHDAMYWYRQDPGQGLRLIYYSQIVNDFQKGDIAEGYSVSREKKESFPLTVTSAQKNPTAFYLCASSTIAGGNQPQHFGDGTRLSIL.

CDR3 in amino acids: CASSPLAGRFNEQFF. The DNA of the CDR3 is TGTGCCAGCAGCCCACTAGCGGGAAGATTCAATGAGCAGTTCTTC. J is TRBJ2-1 and V is TRBV9; 10 bases are shared with TRBD2. CDR3 size: 15 residues. Germline CDR1 and CDR2: SGDLS and YYNGEE. V lost 4 bases and J lost 6; bases outside the gene matches: 7. Full variable domain (remainder filled in from reference TRBV9 and TRBJ2-1): DSGVTQTPKHLITATGQRVTLRCSPRSGDLSVYWYQQSLDQGLQFLIQYYNGEERAKGNILERFSAQQFPDLHSELNLSSLELGDSALYFCASSPLAGRFNEQFFGPGTRLTVL.

This clone was detected only a few times. The chain combines TRBV4-1 with TRBJ2-3; no clear D gene. Germline loops: CDR1 MGHRA, CDR2 YSYEKL. There are 15 residues in the CDR3. The ends were cut back, 0 bases at V and 5 bases at J, with 12 bases in the middle. The CDR3 here is CASSQDRSSLDTQYF. The DNA for the CDR3 is TGCGCCAGCAGCCAAGATCGAAGCTCCCTAGATACGCAGTATTTT.

The V and J genes are TRBV7-9 and TRBJ1-4, with unresolved D. V was clipped by 5 bases and J by 5 bases, with 3 bases between them. The CDR3 runs to 11 residues. Germline V lookup: CDR1 SEHNR, CDR2 FQNEAQ (reference sequence). CDR3 sequence reads: CASSLNEKLFF. The CDR3 coding sequence is TGTGCCAGCAGCCTAAATGAAAAACTGTTTTTT.

The V call is TRBV5-4, the J call TRBJ2-2; 7 bases match TRBD2. The CDR3 covers 15 residues. The germline V gene encodes CDR1 SGHNT and CDR2 YYREEE (reference sequence). The J segment lost 5 bases and the V segment lost 3 bases, leaving 7 bases of the junction unmatched. CDR3 protein: CASSSSGGGTGELFF. In DNA, the CDR3 is TGTGCCAGCAGCTCGTCGGGGGGAGGAACCGGGGAGCTGTTTTTT.

This clone was counted a single time. The chain has TRBV5-1 and TRBJ2-1, with D perhaps TRBD2 (7 bases). V dropped 0 bases and J dropped 4 bases, with 11 bases sitting between them. This CDR3 contains 15 residues. Germline CDR1 is SGHRS and CDR2 is YFSETQ. The CDR3 loop is CASSLGGRGYNEQFF. The CDR3 nucleotides are TGCGCCAGCAGCTTGGGAGGGAGGGGGTACAATGAGCAGTTCTTC.

V gene TRBV5-1 combines with J gene TRBJ1-2, with D maybe TRBD1 (5 bases). Deletions cut 3 bases from V and 8 bases from J, with 14 bases between. Germline CDR1 is SGHRS and CDR2 is YFSETQ. The CDR3 extends over 13 amino acids. The CDR3 DNA reads as TGCGCCAGCAGCTACTTAGGGGATTCGGGCTACACCTTC. Its translation: CASSYLGDSGYTF. Complete variable domain (other parts from reference TRBV5-1 and TRBJ1-2): KAGVTQTPRYLIKTRGQQVTLSCSPISGHRSVSWYQQTPGQGLQFLFEYFSETQRNKGNFPGRFSGRQFSNSRSEMNVSTLELGDSALYLCASSYLGDSGYTFGSGTRLTVV.

This clone appeared a single time. This chain joins TRBV15 and TRBJ2-3, with D possibly being TRBD2 (6 bases). Between the trimmed V and J ends, which lost 1 base and 0 bases, there was a span of 14 bases. This CDR3 has 17 amino acids. Germline assignment: CDR1 LNHNV and CDR2 YYDKDF (reference sequence). CDR3 loop: CATSRARGRTSTDTQYF. The CDR3, as DNA: TGTGCCACCAGCAGAGCCCGGGGGAGAACGAGCACAGATACGCAGTATTTT.

Here the CDR3 reads CASRRQGGNEKLFF. In DNA, the CDR3 is TGTGCCAGCAGACGACAGGGGGGGAATGAAAAACTGTTTTTT. The rearrangement links TRBV6-6 to TRBJ1-4, with TRBD1 identical over 9 bases. The CDR3 totals 14 residues. Looked up from germline, CDR1 is MNHNY and CDR2 is SVGAGI (reference sequence). Trimming took 6 bases from V and 5 from J; bases not matched to a gene: 4.

The V call is TRBV5-1, the J call TRBJ2-3, with D possibly TRBD1 on 6 matching bases. The germline V and J ends were trimmed by 4 bases and 0 bases, with 9 bases remaining between them. From germline, CDR1 is SGHRS and CDR2 YFSETQ. The CDR3 consists of 14 residues. For the CDR3, the DNA is TGCGCCAGCAGCGTAGGGGGAAGCACAGATACGCAGTATTTT. It yields the protein CASSVGGSTDTQYF.

The chain is built from TRBV27 and TRBJ1-6; D unclear. Trimming shortened V by 5 bases and J by 0 bases, and 14 bases separated the two germline ends. Germline CDR1 reads MNHEY; CDR2 reads SMNVEV (reference sequence). The CDR3 consists of 17 residues. The CDR3 here is CASSPRLQSSYNSPLHF. In DNA form, the CDR3 reads TGTGCCAGCAGTCCCCGACTGCAGAGCTCCTATAATTCACCCCTCCACTTT.

The V call is TRBV6-1, the J call TRBJ1-2; TRBD1 might be the D (5 bases). Trimming stripped 6 bases from V and 7 bases from J, with 15 bases between. CDR3 size: 13 residues. Germline V lookup: CDR1 MNHNS, CDR2 SASEGT. CDR3 DNA: TGTGCCAGCAGGGGACCAGGGAAAGGTGGCTACACCTTC. It is translated as CASRGPGKGGYTF.

The chain recombines TRBV2 with TRBJ2-1; D may match TRBD1 or TRBD2 (5 bases each). Trimming stripped 5 bases from V and 4 bases from J, with 6 bases between. The CDR3 is made up of 12 amino acids. CDR1 is SNHLY, CDR2 FYNNEI, per germline. CDR3 coding DNA: TGTGCCAGCAGTTGGGGGTACAATGAGCAGTTCTTC. It codes for CASSWGYNEQFF. Combining the CDR3 with reference TRBV2 and TRBJ2-1 gives the whole variable domain EPEVTQTPSHQVTQMGQEVILRCVPISNHLYFYWYRQILGQKVEFLVSFYNNEISEKSEIFDDQFSVERPDGSNFTLKIRSTKLEDSAMYFCASSWGYNEQFFGPGTRLTVL.

The genes are TRBV19 and TRBJ1-5; D remains unclear. V was trimmed by 3 bases and J by 0 bases, leaving 9 bases between them. This CDR3 has 15 residues. Germline loops: CDR1 LNHDA, CDR2 SQIVND (reference sequence). The CDR3 spells CASSIGRFSNQPQHF. The DNA for the CDR3 is TGTGCCAGTAGTATTGGCCGTTTTAGCAATCAGCCCCAGCATTTT.

The chain employs TRBV7-6 and TRBJ2-7; 9 bases line up with TRBD2. The trim removed 0 bases at V and 5 bases at J, leaving 8 bases unmatched. The CDR3 runs 16 residues. Looked up from germline, CDR1 is SGHVS and CDR2 is FNYEAQ. Written as DNA, the CDR3 is TGTGCCAGCAGCTTAGCTAGCGGGAGATGGTCCCACGAGCAGTACTTC. It codes for CASSLASGRWSHEQYF.

A note on this clone: A read error may produce the germline difference seen at one junction end. The CDR3 DNA sequence: TGTGCCAGCAGCTTAGACCAAGGGACCCAGTACTTC. Its protein is CASSLDQGTQYF. The chain recombines TRBV7-2 with TRBJ2-5; D is undetermined. The germline CDR1 and CDR2 sequences are SGHTA and FQGNSA. The CDR3 has 12 residues.

The chain combines TRBV11-1 with TRBJ2-3, with D possibly being TRBD2 (5 bases). The germline CDR1 and CDR2 sequences are SGHAT and FQDESV (reference sequence). The V gene lost 5 bases and the J gene lost 3 bases, with 9 bases spanning the gap. The CDR3 covers 13 residues. The CDR3 DNA is TGTGCCAGCAGCCCCGGACTTACAGATACGCAGTATTTT. Residues: CASSPGLTDTQYF.

The J gene is TRBJ1-1, the V gene TRBV6-1; no definite D call. CDR1 MNHNS and CDR2 SASEGT come from the germline V gene. The germline V and J ends were trimmed by 3 bases and 0 bases, with 11 bases remaining between them. The CDR3 sequence is 15 residues long. CDR3 coding DNA: TGTGCCAGCAGTGAGTTGTCGGGAATGAACACTGAAGCTTTCTTT. It translates to CASSELSGMNTEAFF.

The chain uses TRBV7-2 and TRBJ2-1; weak D call: TRBD1 (6 bases). Germline assignment: CDR1 SGHTA and CDR2 FQGNSA. The germline V and J ends were trimmed by 0 bases and 3 bases, with 12 bases remaining between them. The CDR3 contains 16 residues. CDR3: CASSLALGRGYNEQFF. DNA for the CDR3: TGTGCCAGCAGCTTAGCACTGGGCAGGGGCTACAATGAGCAGTTCTTC. The variable domain in full, completed from reference TRBV7-2 and TRBJ2-1, reads GAGVSQSPSNKVTEKGKDVELRCDPISGHTALYWYRQSLGQGLEFLIYFQGNSAPDKSGLPSDRFSAERTGGSVSTLTIQRTQQEDSAVYLCASSLALGRGYNEQFFGPGTRLTVL.

The chain joins TRBV6-4 to TRBJ2-2; D ambiguous. This CDR3 contains 14 residues. Per germline, CDR1 MRHNA and CDR2 SNTAGT. The V end was cut by 7 bases, the J end by 1 base, with 10 bases between. CDR3 amino acids: CASKGQVNTGELFF. Here the CDR3 DNA reads TGTGCCAGCAAAGGCCAGGTGAACACCGGGGAGCTGTTTTTT.

About this clone itself: Given a much more abundant clone one base away, this may be a read error. The sample holds other DNA sequences that translate to the same CDR3. The chain links TRBV7-2 to TRBJ1-5; D unclear. CDR1 SGHTA and CDR2 FQGNSA come from the germline V gene. The CDR3 has 13 residues. In DNA, the CDR3 is TGTGCCAGCAGCTTAAGAGGAGATCAGCCCCAGCACTTT. The encoded protein is CASSLRGDQPQHF.

The V and J genes are TRBV28 and TRBJ1-2; no clear D. In germline, CDR1 is MDHEN, CDR2 SYDVKM. The CDR3 spans 14 residues. With 4 bases removed from V and 0 bases from J, the gap between germline ends came to 9 bases. The CDR3 sequence: CASSSHRSNYGYTF. The CDR3 bases are TGTGCCAGCAGTTCGCACAGATCTAACTATGGCTACACCTTC.

V is TRBV28 and J is TRBJ2-7, with 7 positions matching TRBD1. The V gene's germline CDR1 is MDHEN and CDR2 SYDVKM. The CDR3 is 13 amino acids. Losses at the gene ends were 6 bases for V and 6 bases for J; bases not matched to a gene: 8. The DNA of the CDR3 is TGTGCCAGCAGGGCAGGACAGGTTATCGAGCAGTACTTC. This codes for CASRAGQVIEQYF.

This chain joins TRBV28 and TRBJ1-4; D might be TRBD1 (5 bases). Germline CDR1 and CDR2: MDHEN and SYDVKM. The V end lost 6 bases, the J end lost 6 bases, and 23 bases lay between the germline ends. CDR3 length: 17 residues. CDR3 amino acids: CASSRSGGWDGDEKLFF. The CDR3 bases are TGTGCCAGCAGCCGTAGCGGGGGTTGGGACGGAGATGAAAAACTGTTTTTT.